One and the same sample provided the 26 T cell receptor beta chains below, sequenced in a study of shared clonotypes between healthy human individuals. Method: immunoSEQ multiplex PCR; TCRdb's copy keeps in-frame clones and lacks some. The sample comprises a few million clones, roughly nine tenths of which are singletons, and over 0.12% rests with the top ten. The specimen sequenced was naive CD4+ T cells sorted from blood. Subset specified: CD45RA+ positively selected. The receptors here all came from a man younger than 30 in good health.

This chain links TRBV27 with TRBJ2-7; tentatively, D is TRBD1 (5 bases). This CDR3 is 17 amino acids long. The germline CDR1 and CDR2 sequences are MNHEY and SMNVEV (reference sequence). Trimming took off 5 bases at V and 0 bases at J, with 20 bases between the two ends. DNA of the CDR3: TGTGCCAGCAGTCCGCTTGACAGACCCAGGAGCTCCTACGAGCAGTACTTC. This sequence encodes CASSPLDRPRSSYEQYF.

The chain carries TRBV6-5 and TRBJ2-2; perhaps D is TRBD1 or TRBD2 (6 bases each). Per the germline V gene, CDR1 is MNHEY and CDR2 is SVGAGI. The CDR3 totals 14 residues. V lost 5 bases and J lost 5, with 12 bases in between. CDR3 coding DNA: TGTGCCAGCAGTAGGTCGGGGGCGACCGGGGAGCTGTTTTTT. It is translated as CASSRSGATGELFF.

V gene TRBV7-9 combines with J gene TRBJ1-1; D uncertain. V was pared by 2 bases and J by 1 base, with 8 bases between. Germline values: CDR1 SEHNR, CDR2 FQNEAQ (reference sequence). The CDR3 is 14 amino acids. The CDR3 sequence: CASSLLAGNTEAFF. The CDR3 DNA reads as TGTGCCAGCAGCTTACTGGCAGGGAACACTGAAGCTTTCTTT. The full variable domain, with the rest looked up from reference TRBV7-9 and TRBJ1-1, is DTGVSQNPRHKITKRGQNVTFRCDPISEHNRLYWYRQTLGQGPEFLTYFQNEAQLEKSRLLSDRFSAERPKGSFSTLEIQRTEQGDSAMYLCASSLLAGNTEAFFGQGTRLTVV.

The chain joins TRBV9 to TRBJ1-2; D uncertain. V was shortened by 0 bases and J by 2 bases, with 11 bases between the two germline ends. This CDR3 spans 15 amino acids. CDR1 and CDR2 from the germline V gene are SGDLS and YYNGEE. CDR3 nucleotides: TGTGCCAGCAGCGTAGACGGGGTTGGGAACTATGGCTACACCTTC. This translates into CASSVDGVGNYGYTF. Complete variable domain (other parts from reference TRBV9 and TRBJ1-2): DSGVTQTPKHLITATGQRVTLRCSPRSGDLSVYWYQQSLDQGLQFLIQYYNGEERAKGNILERFSAQQFPDLHSELNLSSLELGDSALYFCASSVDGVGNYGYTFGSGTRLTVV.

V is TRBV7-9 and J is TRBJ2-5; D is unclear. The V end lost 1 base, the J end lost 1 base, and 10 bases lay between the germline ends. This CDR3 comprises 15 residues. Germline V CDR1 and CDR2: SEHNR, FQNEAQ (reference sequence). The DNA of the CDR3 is TGTGCCAGCAGCTTAGTGGCGGTACGCCAAGAGACCCAGTACTTC. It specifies CASSLVAVRQETQYF.

This chain's CDR3 is CASSQELGNNEQFF. CDR3 nucleotides: TGTGCCAGCAGCCAAGAACTGGGGAACAATGAGCAGTTCTTC. The V call is TRBV4-2, the J call TRBJ2-1, with no clear D. The CDR3 runs to 14 residues. V shed 0 bases and J shed 5 bases, with 8 bases lying between them. Germline V gives CDR1 LGHNA, CDR2 YNFKEQ.

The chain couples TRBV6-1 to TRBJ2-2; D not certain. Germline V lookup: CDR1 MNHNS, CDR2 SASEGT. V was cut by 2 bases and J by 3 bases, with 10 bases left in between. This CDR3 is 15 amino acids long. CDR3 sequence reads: CASSELKGYTGELFF. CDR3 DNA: TGTGCCAGCAGTGAATTAAAAGGATACACCGGGGAGCTGTTTTTT.

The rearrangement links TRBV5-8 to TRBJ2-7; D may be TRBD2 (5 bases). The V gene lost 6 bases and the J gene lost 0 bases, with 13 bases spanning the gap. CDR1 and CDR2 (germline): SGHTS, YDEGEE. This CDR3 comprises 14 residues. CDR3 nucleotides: TGTGCCAGCACCCTCGGGATATCCTCCTACGAGCAGTACTTC. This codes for CASTLGISSYEQYF. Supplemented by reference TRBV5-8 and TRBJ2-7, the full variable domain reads EAGVTQSPTHLIKTRGQQATLRCSPISGHTSVYWYQQALGLGLQFLLWYDEGEERNRGNFPPRFSGRQFPNYSSELNVNALELEDSALYLCASTLGISSYEQYFGPGTRLTVT.

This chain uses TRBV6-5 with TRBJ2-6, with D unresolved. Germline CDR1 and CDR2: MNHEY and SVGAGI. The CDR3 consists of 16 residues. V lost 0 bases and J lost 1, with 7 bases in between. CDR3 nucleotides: TGTGCCAGCAGTTACTCTCGGCAGTCTGGGGCCAACGTCCTGACTTTC. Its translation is CASSYSRQSGANVLTF.

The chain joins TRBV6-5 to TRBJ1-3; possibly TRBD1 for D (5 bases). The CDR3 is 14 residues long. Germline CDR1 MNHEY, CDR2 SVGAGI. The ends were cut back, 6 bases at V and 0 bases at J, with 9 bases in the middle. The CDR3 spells CASRQGTSGNTIYF. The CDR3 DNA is TGTGCCAGCAGGCAGGGTACCTCTGGAAACACCATATATTTT.

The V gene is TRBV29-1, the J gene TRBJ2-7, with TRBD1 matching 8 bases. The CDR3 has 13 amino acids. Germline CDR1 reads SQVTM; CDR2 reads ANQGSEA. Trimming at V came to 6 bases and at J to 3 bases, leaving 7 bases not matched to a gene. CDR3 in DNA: TGCAGCGTCGGGACAGGTCCTATCTACGAGCAGTACTTC. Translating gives CSVGTGPIYEQYF.

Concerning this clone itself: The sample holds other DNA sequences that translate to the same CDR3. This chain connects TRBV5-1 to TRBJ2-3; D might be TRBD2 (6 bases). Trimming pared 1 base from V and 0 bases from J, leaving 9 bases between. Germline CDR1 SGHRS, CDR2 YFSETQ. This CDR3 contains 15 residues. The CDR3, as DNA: TGCGCCAGCAGCTTGTCCGGGAGTAGCACAGATACGCAGTATTTT. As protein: CASSLSGSSTDTQYF.

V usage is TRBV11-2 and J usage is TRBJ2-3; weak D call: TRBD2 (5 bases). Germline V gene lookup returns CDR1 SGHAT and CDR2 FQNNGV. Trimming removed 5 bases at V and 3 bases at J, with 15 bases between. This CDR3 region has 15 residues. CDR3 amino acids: CASSVDGVGTDTQYF. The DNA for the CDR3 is TGTGCCAGCAGCGTGGACGGGGTGGGGACAGATACGCAGTATTTT.

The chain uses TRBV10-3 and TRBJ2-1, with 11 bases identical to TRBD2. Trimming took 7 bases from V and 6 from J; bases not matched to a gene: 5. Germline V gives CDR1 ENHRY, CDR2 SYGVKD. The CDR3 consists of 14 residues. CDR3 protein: CAITPGLAANEQFF. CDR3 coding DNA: TGTGCCATCACCCCGGGACTAGCGGCCAATGAGCAGTTCTTC.

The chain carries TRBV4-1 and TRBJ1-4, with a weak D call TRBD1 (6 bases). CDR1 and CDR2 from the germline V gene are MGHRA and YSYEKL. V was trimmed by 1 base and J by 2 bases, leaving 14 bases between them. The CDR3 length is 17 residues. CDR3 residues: CASSQVGQGPTNEKLFF. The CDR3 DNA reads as TGCGCCAGCAGCCAAGTGGGGCAGGGGCCCACTAATGAAAAACTGTTTTTT.

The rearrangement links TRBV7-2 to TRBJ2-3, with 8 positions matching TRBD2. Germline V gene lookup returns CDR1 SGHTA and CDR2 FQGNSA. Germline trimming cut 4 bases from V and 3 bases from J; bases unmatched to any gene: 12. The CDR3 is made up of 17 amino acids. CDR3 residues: CASSSQVGLAGTDTQYF. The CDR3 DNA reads TGTGCCAGCAGCTCACAAGTCGGACTAGCAGGGACAGATACGCAGTATTTT.

CDR3 protein: CASSETGRTYTQYF. CDR3 nucleotide sequence: TGTGCCAGTAGTGAGACCGGGAGGACTTATACGCAGTATTTT. J is TRBJ2-3 and V is TRBV19, with 7 bases lining up with TRBD2. Germline CDR1 and CDR2: LNHDA and SQIVND (reference sequence). The V and J ends lost 5 bases and 7 bases, in that order; junction bases with no gene match: 9. This CDR3 contains 14 residues.

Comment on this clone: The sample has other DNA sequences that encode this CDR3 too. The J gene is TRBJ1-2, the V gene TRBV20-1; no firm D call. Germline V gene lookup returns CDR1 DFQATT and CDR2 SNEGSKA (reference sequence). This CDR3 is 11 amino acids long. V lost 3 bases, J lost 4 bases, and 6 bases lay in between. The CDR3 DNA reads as TGCAGTGCTAGTGATGGCTATGGCTACACCTTC. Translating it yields CSASDGYGYTF.

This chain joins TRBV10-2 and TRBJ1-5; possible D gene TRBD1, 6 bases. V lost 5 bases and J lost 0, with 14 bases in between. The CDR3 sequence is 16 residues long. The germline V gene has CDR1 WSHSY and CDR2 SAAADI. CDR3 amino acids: CASSKADRISNQPQHF. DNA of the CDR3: TGCGCCAGCAGTAAAGCCGACAGGATTAGCAATCAGCCCCAGCATTTT.

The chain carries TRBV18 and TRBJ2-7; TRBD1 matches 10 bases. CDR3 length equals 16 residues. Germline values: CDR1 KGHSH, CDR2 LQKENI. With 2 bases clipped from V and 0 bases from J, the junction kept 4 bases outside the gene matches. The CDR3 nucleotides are TGTGCCAGCTCACCAACGACAGGGGGCTTCTCCTACGAGCAGTACTTC. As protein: CASSPTTGGFSYEQYF.

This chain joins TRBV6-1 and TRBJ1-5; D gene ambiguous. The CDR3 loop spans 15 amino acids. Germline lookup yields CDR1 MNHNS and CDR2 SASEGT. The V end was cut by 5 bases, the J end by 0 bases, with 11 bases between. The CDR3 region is CASSQDSGSNQPQHF. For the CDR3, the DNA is TGTGCCAGCAGTCAAGATAGCGGTAGCAATCAGCCCCAGCATTTT.

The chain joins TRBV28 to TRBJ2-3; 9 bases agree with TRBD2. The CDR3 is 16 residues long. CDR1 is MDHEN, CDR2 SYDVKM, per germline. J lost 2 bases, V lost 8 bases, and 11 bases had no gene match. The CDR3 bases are TGTGCCAGCCCTCCATTAGCGGGAGCCACCACAGATACGCAGTATTTT. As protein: CASPPLAGATTDTQYF.

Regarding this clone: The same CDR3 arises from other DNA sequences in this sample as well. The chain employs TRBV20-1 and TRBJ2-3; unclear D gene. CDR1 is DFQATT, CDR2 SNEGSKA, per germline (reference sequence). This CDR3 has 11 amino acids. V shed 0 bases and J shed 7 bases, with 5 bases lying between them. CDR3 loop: CSARDLHTQYF. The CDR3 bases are TGCAGTGCTAGAGATCTCCATACGCAGTATTTT.

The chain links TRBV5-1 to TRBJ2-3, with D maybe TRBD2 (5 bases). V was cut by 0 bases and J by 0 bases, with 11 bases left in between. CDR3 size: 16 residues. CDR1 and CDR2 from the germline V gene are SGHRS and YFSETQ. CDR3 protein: CASSLERGSSTDTQYF. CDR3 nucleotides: TGCGCCAGCAGCTTGGAGCGCGGGTCTAGCACAGATACGCAGTATTTT. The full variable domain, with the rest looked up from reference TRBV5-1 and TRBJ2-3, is KAGVTQTPRYLIKTRGQQVTLSCSPISGHRSVSWYQQTPGQGLQFLFEYFSETQRNKGNFPGRFSGRQFSNSRSEMNVSTLELGDSALYLCASSLERGSSTDTQYFGPGTRLTVL.

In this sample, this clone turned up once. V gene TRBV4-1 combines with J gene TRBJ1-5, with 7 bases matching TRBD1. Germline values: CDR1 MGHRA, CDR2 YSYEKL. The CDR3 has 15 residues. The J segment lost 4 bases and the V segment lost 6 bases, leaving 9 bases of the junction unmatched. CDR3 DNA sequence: TGCGCCAGCAGAACAACAGGGGTCGGGAATCAGCCCCAGCATTTT. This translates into CASRTTGVGNQPQHF.

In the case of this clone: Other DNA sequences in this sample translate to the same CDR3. The CDR3: CAISDSGTGTGELFF. CDR3 bases: TGTGCCATCAGTGATTCCGGGACAGGCACCGGGGAGCTGTTTTTT. The V gene is TRBV10-3, the J gene TRBJ2-2; 8 nucleotides align to TRBD1. Looked up from germline, CDR1 is ENHRY and CDR2 is SYGVKD. The CDR3 contains 15 residues. Trimming removed 3 bases from V and 4 bases from J; junction bases left unmatched: 4.